Each of the 2 T cell receptor beta chains below was sequenced from the same sample in a study of shared clonotypes between healthy human individuals. The assay was immunoSEQ multiplex PCR, and TCRdb's table has in-frame clones only and misses some. This sample yields around 2,000,000 clones, of which under 95% are seen a single time; 1.5% to 2% belongs to the top ten. It was CD45RO-negative cells, positively selected for CCR7, that made up naive CD8 cells, with terminally differentiated effector memory CD45RA+ cells excluded. Sequences were obtained from naive CD8+ T cells from PBMCs. Every receptor here comes from a man aged 18 to 30 in good health. Some clones in this sample may be carry-over from other donors' samples.

The chain couples TRBV4-3 to TRBJ2-7; TRBD1 aligns across 9 bases. The germline V gene has CDR1 LGHNA and CDR2 YSLEER. V gave up 3 bases and J gave up 3 bases; unmatched junction bases: 3. CDR3 length equals 14 residues. The CDR3 is CASSQMGQGYEQYF. Here the CDR3 DNA reads TGCGCCAGCAGCCAGATGGGACAGGGCTACGAGCAGTACTTC.

The chain combines TRBV6-5 with TRBJ2-7, with 7 bases matching TRBD2. The J segment lost 2 bases and the V segment lost 6 bases, leaving 10 bases of the junction unmatched. The CDR3 loop spans 15 amino acids. The germline gives CDR1 MNHEY, CDR2 SVGAGI. The CDR3 DNA is TGTGCCAGCAGCCAACAAAGCGGGGCAGCCTACGAGCAGTACTTC. Amino acids: CASSQQSGAAYEQYF.